This T cell receptor (beta chain) comes out of a study of control samples from healthy donors and cancer patients. Assay used: immunoSEQ multiplex PCR; TCRdb lists only in-frame clones, some missing. This sample yields 100,000 to 150,000 clones, of which 80% to 90% are seen a single time; more than 6.5% belongs to the top ten. Material for sequencing was blood. The TCR was taken from a man aged 40-49 years in good health.

The CDR3 DNA reads as TGTGCCAGCACCGAAGCGGGGACCTACGAGCAGTACTTC. It yields the protein CASTEAGTYEQYF. V gene TRBV3-1 (or the pseudogene TRBV3-2) combines with J gene TRBJ2-7, with 7 bases fitting TRBD2. V was pared by 7 bases and J by 2 bases, with 5 bases of the junction left unmatched. The CDR3 has 13 residues. The germline V gene encodes CDR1 LGHDT and CDR2 YNNKEL (reference sequence).